The rows below give T cell receptor beta chains drawn from one sample of a study of tumor-infiltrating lymphocytes in localized non-small cell lung cancer. Clones were sequenced by immunoSEQ multiplex PCR, and TCRdb holds only the in-frame ones, with some missing. The profile covers about 12,000 clones, with less than 75% appearing a single time and 8% to 13% taken by the ten largest. Source material: uninvolved lung tissue not adjacent to the tumor. Every receptor here comes from a human donor with non-small cell lung cancer. Both conserved end residues are part of each CDR3. The order of the fields is V gene, D gene, J gene, CDR3 protein. A D gene is named only where the DNA matches it firmly.

V: TRBV9
D: -
J: TRBJ1-6
CDR3: CASSVKGDWDSPLHF

V: TRBV21-1
D: -
J: TRBJ1-2
CDR3: CASSKAGPLKDYGYTF

V: TRBV14
D: -
J: TRBJ1-4
CDR3: CASSRVYATNEKLFF

V: TRBV7-9
D: -
J: TRBJ1-1
CDR3: CASSYAPGTEAFF

V: TRBV7-2
D: TRBD1
J: TRBJ1-6
CDR3: CATRGTENSPLHF

V: TRBV10-1
D: TRBD2
J: TRBJ2-7
CDR3: CASSQDPGLAGAYEQYF

V: TRBV13
D: TRBD2
J: TRBJ2-1
CDR3: CASSRRGGRAEQFF

V: TRBV4-3
D: TRBD2
J: TRBJ2-1
CDR3: CASSRRSGGYNEQFF

V: TRBV29-1
D: TRBD1
J: TRBJ1-1
CDR3: CSVTGGSEAFF

V: TRBV4-2
D: -
J: TRBJ2-2
CDR3: CASSQDRTGGELFF

V: TRBV5-1
D: -
J: TRBJ1-1
CDR3: CASSLSPPNTEAFF

V: TRBV7-8
D: -
J: TRBJ2-7
CDR3: CASSHSVSEQYF

V: TRBV30
D: -
J: TRBJ1-1
CDR3: CAWSPLAGARGTEAFF

V: TRBV7-2
D: -
J: TRBJ2-5
CDR3: CASSIKRLQYF

V: TRBV7-9
D: -
J: TRBJ1-2
CDR3: CASSLEYGGEGYTF

V: TRBV29-1
D: -
J: TRBJ2-7
CDR3: CSVDGSGYEQYF

V: TRBV6-5
D: -
J: TRBJ1-1
CDR3: CASSYSRASNTEAFF

V: TRBV28
D: TRBD1
J: TRBJ2-5
CDR3: CASSLPGQGSLSETQYF

V: TRBV30
D: -
J: TRBJ1-4
CDR3: CAWSVLSVGAEKLFF

V: TRBV6-1
D: -
J: TRBJ2-3
CDR3: CASSDRGSTDTQYF

V: TRBV5-6
D: -
J: TRBJ1-1
CDR3: CASSLVNTEAFF

V: TRBV6-5
D: -
J: TRBJ2-5
CDR3: CATRSGTQYF

V: TRBV7-2
D: -
J: TRBJ2-7
CDR3: CASSFSILSYEQYF

V: TRBV23-1
D: -
J: TRBJ2-1
CDR3: CASSQSWGASYNEQFF

V: TRBV28
D: -
J: TRBJ1-3
CDR3: CASSLGPFSGNTIYF